A selection of T cell receptor beta chains follows, all from one sample in a study of cytomegalovirus exposure and HLA in healthy donors. Produced via immunoSEQ multiplex PCR; TCRdb's table is partial and in-frame only. The sample has roughly 110,000 clones, 74% seen once. The sequenced material came from PBMCs. The receptors were sampled from a human donor in good health. Both conserved end residues are part of each CDR3. D genes are given only for firm matches. Only part of the rows carry a size: once, few, many, or a class if the clone is expanded.

>TRBJ2-2|TRBV7-6|-|-
CASSLTRNTGELFF
TGTGCCAGCAGCTTAACTAGGAACACCGGGGAGCTGTTTTTT
>TRBJ2-7|TRBV19|-|TRBD1
CASSQKPLTGGVSYEQYF
TGTGCCAGTAGCCAGAAACCTCTGACAGGGGGAGTTTCCTACGAGCAGTACTTC
>TRBJ1-1|TRBV2|-|-
CASSGASSREKAFF
TGTGCCAGCAGTGGGGCTAGCAGTCGGGAGAAAGCTTTCTTT
>TRBJ1-1|TRBV28|-|-
CASSLPPADSTEAFF
TGTGCCAGCAGTTTACCTCCCGCGGACAGCACTGAAGCTTTCTTT
>TRBJ1-1|TRBV19|-|-
CASRNRAGTEAFF
TGTGCCAGTAGAAACAGGGCCGGCACTGAAGCTTTCTTT
>TRBJ1-1|TRBV28|few|TRBD1
CASITGGGYTEAFF
TGTGCCAGCATCACAGGGGGGGGATACACTGAAGCTTTCTTT
>TRBJ2-7|TRBV27|-|-
CASSAQGYEQYF
TGTGCCAGCAGTGCACAGGGCTACGAGCAGTACTTC
>TRBJ2-5|TRBV6-5|-|-
CASKDSLLETQYF
TGTGCCAGCAAAGACAGTCTATTAGAGACCCAGTACTTC
>TRBJ2-1|TRBV6-5|-|TRBD1
CASRTGGSYNEQFF
TGTGCCAGCAGGACAGGGGGCTCCTACAATGAGCAGTTCTTC
>TRBJ1-5|TRBV5-6|few|TRBD1
CASSSGQESLSRGSQHF
TGTGCCAGCAGCTCCGGACAAGAAAGCTTGTCCAGGGGGTCCCAGCATTTT
>TRBJ1-2|TRBV7-3|-|TRBD1
CASSLGQGGVYGYTF
TGTGCCAGCAGCCTTGGACAGGGGGGTGTCTATGGCTACACCTTC
>TRBJ1-3|TRBV19|-|TRBD1
CATTDRAGSTGNTIYF
TGTGCCACCACGGACAGGGCCGGTTCGACTGGAAACACCATATATTTT
>TRBJ2-7|TRBV29-1|-|-
CSVEVRKRQGLHYEQYF
TGCAGCGTTGAAGTAAGGAAAAGGCAGGGGCTCCACTACGAGCAGTACTTC
>TRBJ2-2|TRBV5-6|-|TRBD1
CASSLDRGINTGELFF
TGTGCCAGCAGCCTTGACAGGGGCATCAACACCGGGGAGCTGTTTTTT
>TRBJ2-3|TRBV7-2|-|-
CASSYVGATGADTQYF
TGTGCCAGCAGTTACGTAGGAGCGACTGGAGCAGATACGCAGTATTTT
>TRBJ2-7|TRBV27|few|-
CASSLSPAVIYEQYF
TGTGCCAGCAGTTTAAGTCCAGCGGTCATATACGAGCAGTACTTC
>TRBJ2-1|TRBV27|-|TRBD2
CASSPQKGLAGRDEQFF
TGTGCCAGCAGTCCCCAGAAAGGACTAGCGGGACGCGATGAGCAGTTCTTC